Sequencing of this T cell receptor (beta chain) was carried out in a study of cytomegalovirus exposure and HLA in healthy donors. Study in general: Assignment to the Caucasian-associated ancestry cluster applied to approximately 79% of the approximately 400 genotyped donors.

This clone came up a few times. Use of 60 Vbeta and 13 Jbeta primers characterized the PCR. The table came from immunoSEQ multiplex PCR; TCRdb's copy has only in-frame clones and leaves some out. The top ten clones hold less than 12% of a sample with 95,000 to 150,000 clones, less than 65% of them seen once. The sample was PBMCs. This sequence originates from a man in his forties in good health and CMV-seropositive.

The CDR3 protein is CASSLWTGESNYGYTF. The CDR3 nucleotides read TGTGCCAGCAGCTTGTGGACAGGGGAATCTAACTATGGCTACACCTTC. V gene TRBV5-4 combines with J gene TRBJ1-2; TRBD1 matches at 9 bases. CDR1 is SGHNT and CDR2 is YYREEE in the germline V gene (reference sequence). Trimming at V came to 1 base and at J to 0 bases, leaving 4 bases not matched to a gene. The CDR3 contains 16 residues.